The sequence of this T cell receptor (beta chain) was determined in a study of blood T cell repertoires in COVID-19. On the study more broadly: Sources were T cells, B-cell-depleted T cells, or PBMCs; the material itself was cDNA or gDNA.

The germline gives CDR1 SGDLS, CDR2 YYNGEE. The germline V and J ends were trimmed by 0 bases and 1 base, with 10 bases remaining between them. This CDR3 comprises 15 residues. The assay was immunoSEQ multiplex PCR, and TCRdb's table has in-frame clones only and misses some. Altogether some 37,000 clones are present, around 85% being singletons, with the ten largest covering approximately 30%. The clonotype comes from a man of 80 years or more with active or convalescent COVID-19. The chain is built from TRBV9 and TRBJ1-1; maybe TRBD1 (5 bases). Material: peripheral blood. The CDR3 nucleotides read TGTGCCAGCAGCGTAGTCGGGCAGGGGAACACTGAAGCTTTCTTT. Residues: CASSVVGQGNTEAFF.